This T cell receptor beta chain was obtained from a study of CD8 T cells in Susac syndrome. Study findings and constraints: As the study acknowledged, the number of individuals who were part of its TCR sequencing and HLA analysis was relatively small.

This clonotype is a singleton in its sample. Antigen unknown. Random hexamers were used to reverse transcribe the RNA input (about 0.5 to 1 ug). One entry per CDR3 protein results from TCRdb running MiXCR on the immunoSEQ multiplex PCR reads. The repertoire holds some 95,000 distinct CDR3 sequences, with over 85% as singletons. The V gene's germline CDR1 is SGDLS and CDR2 YYNGEE. V gave up 4 bases and J gave up 8 bases, with 9 bases separating them. This CDR3 region has 11 residues. The sequence was collected from a human donor in good health. The specimen was CD8+ T cells from PBMCs. The V call is TRBV9, the J call TRBJ1-1; no clear D gene. CDR3 sequence (DNA): TGTGCCAGCAGCCCAAATGGGGAAGCTTTCTTT. Its translation: CASSPNGEAFF.